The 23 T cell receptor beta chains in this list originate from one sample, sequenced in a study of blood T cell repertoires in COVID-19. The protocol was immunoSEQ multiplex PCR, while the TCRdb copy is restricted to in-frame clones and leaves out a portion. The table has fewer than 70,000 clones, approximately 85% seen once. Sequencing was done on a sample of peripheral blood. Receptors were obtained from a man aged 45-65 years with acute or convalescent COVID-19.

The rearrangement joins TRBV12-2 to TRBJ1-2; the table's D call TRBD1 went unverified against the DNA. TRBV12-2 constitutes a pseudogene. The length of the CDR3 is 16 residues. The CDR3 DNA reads TGTGCAAGTCGCTTAGGGGGACACCCGGATAACTATGGCTACACCTTC. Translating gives CASRLGGHPDNYGYTF.

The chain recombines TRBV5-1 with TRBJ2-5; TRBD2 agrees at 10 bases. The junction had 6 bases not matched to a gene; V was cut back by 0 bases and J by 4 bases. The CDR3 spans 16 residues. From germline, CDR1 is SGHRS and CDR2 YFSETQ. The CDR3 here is CASSLGLAGERETQYF. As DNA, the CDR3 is TGCGCCAGCAGCTTGGGGCTAGCGGGGGAAAGAGAGACCCAGTACTTC.

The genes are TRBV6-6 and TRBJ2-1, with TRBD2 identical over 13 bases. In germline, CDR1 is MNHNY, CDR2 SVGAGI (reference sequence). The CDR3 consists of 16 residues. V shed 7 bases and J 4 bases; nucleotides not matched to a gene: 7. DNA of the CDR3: TGTGCCAGCAATAGACTAGCGGGGGGCGGTTACAATGAGCAGTTCTTC. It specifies CASNRLAGGGYNEQFF.

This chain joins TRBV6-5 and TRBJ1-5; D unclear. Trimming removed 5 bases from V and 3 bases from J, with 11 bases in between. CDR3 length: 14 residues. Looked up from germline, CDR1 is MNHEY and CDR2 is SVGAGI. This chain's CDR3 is CASSPDSFNQPQHF. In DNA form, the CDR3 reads TGTGCCAGCAGTCCCGATAGCTTCAATCAGCCCCAGCATTTT.

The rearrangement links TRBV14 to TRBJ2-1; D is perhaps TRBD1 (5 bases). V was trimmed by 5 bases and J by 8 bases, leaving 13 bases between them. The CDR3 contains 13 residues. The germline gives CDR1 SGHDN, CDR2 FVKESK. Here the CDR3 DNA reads TGTGCCAGCAGCATCCAGGGTTCTCATGAGCAGTTCTTC. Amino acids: CASSIQGSHEQFF. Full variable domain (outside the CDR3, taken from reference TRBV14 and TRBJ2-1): EAGVTQFPSHSVIEKGQTVTLRCDPISGHDNLYWYRRVMGKEIKFLLHFVKESKQDESGMPNNRFLAERTGGTYSTLKVQPAELEDSGVYFCASSIQGSHEQFFGPGTRLTVL.

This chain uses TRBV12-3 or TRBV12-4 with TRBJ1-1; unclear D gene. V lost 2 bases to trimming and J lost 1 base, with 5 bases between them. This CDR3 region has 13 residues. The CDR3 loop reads CASSLTGNTEAFF. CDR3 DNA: TGTGCCAGCAGTTTAACGGGGAACACTGAAGCTTTCTTT.

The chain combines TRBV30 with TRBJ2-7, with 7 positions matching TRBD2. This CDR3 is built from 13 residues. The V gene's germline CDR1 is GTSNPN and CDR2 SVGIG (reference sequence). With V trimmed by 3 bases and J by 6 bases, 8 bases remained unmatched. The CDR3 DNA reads TGTGCCTGGAGAAGTGGGACTAATGGCGAGCAGTACTTC. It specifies CAWRSGTNGEQYF.

CDR3 region: CASTTTGSTWGYTF. DNA of the CDR3: TGTGCCAGCACTACCACCGGGTCGACTTGGGGCTACACCTTC. The rearrangement links TRBV5-4 to TRBJ1-2; D is unclear. The V end lost 6 bases, the J end lost 8 bases, and 20 bases lay between the germline ends. Looked up from germline, CDR1 is SGHNT and CDR2 is YYREEE (reference sequence). The CDR3 is 14 residues long.

CDR3 residues: CASAGGSNTEAFF. DNA of the CDR3: TGTGCTAGTGCGGGGGGCTCGAACACTGAAGCTTTCTTT. V usage is TRBV12-5 and J usage is TRBJ1-1; tentatively, D is TRBD1 (6 bases). The CDR3 is made up of 13 amino acids. V gave up 7 bases and J gave up 1 base, with 10 bases separating them. From germline, CDR1 is LGHNT and CDR2 FRNRAP.

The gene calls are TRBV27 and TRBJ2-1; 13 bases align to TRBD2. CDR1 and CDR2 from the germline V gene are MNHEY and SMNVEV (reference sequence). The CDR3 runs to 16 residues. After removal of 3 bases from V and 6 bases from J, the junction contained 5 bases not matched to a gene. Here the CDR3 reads CASSFLTSGGPNEQFF. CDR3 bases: TGTGCCAGCAGTTTCTTGACTAGCGGGGGGCCCAATGAGCAGTTCTTC.

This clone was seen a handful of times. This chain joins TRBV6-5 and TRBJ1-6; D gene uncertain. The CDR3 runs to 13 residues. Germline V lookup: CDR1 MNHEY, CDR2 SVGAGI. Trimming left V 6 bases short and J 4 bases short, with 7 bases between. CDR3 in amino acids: CASRPVYNSPLHF. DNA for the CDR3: TGTGCCAGCAGGCCAGTATATAATTCACCCCTCCACTTT.

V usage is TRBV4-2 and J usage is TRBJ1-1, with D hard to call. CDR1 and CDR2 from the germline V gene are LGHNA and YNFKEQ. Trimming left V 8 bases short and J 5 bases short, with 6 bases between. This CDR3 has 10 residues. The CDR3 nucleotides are TGTGCCAGCGTCGGGACTGAAGCTTTCTTT. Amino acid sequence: CASVGTEAFF.

The CDR3 DNA reads TGTGCCAGCAGTAACACCTTGAACACTGAAGCTTTCTTT. Translated, it gives CASSNTLNTEAFF. The J gene is TRBJ1-1, the V gene TRBV6-5; D call uncertain. The CDR3 has 13 amino acids. Germline V gives CDR1 MNHEY, CDR2 SVGAGI. V lost 5 bases and J lost 0, with 7 bases in between.

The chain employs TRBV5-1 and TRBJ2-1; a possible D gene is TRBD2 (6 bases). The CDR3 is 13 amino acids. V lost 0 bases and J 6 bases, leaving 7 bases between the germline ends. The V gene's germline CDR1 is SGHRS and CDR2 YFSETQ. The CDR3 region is CASSLGDFNEQFF. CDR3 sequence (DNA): TGCGCCAGCAGCTTGGGGGACTTCAATGAGCAGTTCTTC. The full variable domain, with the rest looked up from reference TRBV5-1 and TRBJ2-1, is KAGVTQTPRYLIKTRGQQVTLSCSPISGHRSVSWYQQTPGQGLQFLFEYFSETQRNKGNFPGRFSGRQFSNSRSEMNVSTLELGDSALYLCASSLGDFNEQFFGPGTRLTVL.

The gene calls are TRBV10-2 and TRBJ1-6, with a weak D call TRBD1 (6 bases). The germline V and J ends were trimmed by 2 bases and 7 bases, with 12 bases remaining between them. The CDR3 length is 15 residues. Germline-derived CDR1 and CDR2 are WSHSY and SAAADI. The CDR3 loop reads CASSEGGEGNSPLHF. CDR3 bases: TGCGCCAGCAGTGAGGGGGGCGAGGGGAATTCACCCCTCCACTTT.

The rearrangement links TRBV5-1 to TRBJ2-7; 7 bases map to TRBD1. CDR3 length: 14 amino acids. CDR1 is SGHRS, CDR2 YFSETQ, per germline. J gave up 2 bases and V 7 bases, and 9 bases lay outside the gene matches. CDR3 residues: CASATGDTAYEQYV. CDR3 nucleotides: TGCGCCAGCGCTACAGGGGACACGGCCTACGAGCAGTACGTC.

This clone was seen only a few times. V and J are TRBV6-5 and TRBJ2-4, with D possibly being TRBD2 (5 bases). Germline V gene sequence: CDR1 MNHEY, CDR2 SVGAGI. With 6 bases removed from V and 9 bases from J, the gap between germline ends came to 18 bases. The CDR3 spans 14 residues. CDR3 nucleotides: TGTGCCAGCAGCATTGTCGAGGAGGCAAGCATTCAGTACTTC. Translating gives CASSIVEEASIQYF.

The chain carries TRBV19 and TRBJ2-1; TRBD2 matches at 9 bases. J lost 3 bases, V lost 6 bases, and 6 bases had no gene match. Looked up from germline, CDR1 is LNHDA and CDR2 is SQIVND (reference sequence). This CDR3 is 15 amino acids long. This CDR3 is CASRPIAGDYNEQFF. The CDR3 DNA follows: TGTGCCAGTAGACCTATAGCGGGGGACTACAATGAGCAGTTCTTC. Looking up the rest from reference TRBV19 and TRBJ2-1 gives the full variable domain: DGGITQSPKYLFRKEGQNVTLSCEQNLNHDAMYWYRQDPGQGLRLIYYSQIVNDFQKGDIAEGYSVSREKKESFPLTVTSAQKNPTAFYLCASRPIAGDYNEQFFGPGTRLTVL.

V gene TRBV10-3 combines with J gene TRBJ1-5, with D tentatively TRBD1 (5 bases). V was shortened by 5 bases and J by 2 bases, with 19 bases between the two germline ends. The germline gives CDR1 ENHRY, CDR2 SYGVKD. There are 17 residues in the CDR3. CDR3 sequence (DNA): TGTGCCATCAGTAAAAAATACAGGTCGGGCGGCAATCAGCCCCAGCATTTT. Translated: CAISKKYRSGGNQPQHF.

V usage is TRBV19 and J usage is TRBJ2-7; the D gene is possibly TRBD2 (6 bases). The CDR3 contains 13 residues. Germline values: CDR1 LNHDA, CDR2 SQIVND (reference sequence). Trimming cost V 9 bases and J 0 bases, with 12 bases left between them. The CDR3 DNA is TGTGCCAGCTGGGACGGGAGCTCCTACGAGCAGTACTTC. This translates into CASWDGSSYEQYF.

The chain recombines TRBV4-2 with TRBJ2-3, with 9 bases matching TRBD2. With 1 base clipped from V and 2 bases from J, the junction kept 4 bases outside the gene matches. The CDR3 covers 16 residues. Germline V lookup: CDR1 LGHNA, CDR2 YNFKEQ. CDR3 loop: CASSQALAGITDTQYF. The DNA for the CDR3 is TGTGCCAGCAGCCAAGCCCTAGCGGGGATCACAGATACGCAGTATTTT.

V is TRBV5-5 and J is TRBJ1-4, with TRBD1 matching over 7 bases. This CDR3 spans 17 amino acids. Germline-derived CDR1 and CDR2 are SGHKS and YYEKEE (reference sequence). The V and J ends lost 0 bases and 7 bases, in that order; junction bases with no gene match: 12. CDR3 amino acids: CASSLGDRDYTGEKLFF. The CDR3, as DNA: TGTGCCAGCAGCTTGGGTGACAGGGATTATACGGGTGAAAAACTGTTTTTT.

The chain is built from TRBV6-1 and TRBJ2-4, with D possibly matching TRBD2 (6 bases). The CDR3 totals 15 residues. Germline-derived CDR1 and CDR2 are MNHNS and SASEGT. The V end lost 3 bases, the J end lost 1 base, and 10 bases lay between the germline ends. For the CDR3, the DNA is TGTGCCAGCAGTGACAAGGGACTGGCCAAAAACATTCAGTACTTC. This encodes CASSDKGLAKNIQYF.